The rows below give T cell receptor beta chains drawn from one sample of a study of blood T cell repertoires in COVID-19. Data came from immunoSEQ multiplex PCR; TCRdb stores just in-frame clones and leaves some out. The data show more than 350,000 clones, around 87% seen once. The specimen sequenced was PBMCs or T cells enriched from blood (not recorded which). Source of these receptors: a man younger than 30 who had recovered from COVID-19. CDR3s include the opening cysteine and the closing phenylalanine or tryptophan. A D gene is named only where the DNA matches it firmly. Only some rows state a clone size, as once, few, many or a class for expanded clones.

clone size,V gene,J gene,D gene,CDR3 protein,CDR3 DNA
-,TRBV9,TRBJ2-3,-,CASSVEDRGIADTQYF,TGTGCCAGCAGCGTAGAAGACCGCGGTATAGCAGATACGCAGTATTTT
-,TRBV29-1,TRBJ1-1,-,CSVQVRSDTEAFF,TGCAGCGTTCAAGTCAGATCCGACACTGAAGCTTTCTTT
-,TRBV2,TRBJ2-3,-,CASRTGLGSTDTQYF,TGTGCCAGCAGGACCGGACTGGGGAGCACAGATACGCAGTATTTT
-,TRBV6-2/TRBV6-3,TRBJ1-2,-,CASSPSDYGYTF,TGTGCCAGCAGTCCGAGCGACTATGGCTACACCTTC
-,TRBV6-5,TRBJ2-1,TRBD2,CASSYAPGGPNEQFF,TGTGCCAGCAGTTACGCACCGGGGGGGCCGAATGAGCAGTTCTTC
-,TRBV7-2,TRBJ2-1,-,CASSSGLREQFF,TGTGCCAGCAGCTCAGGGCTTCGTGAGCAGTTCTTC
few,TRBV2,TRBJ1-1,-,CASMADINTEAFF,TGTGCCAGCATGGCAGACATAAACACTGAAGCTTTCTTT
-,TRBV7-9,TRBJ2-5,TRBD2,CASSFIAGDQETQYF,TGTGCCAGCAGCTTTATAGCGGGGGACCAAGAGACCCAGTACTTC
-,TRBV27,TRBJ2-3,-,CASSPLTSLVQYF,TGTGCCAGCAGCCCTCTAACTAGTTTAGTACAGTATTTT
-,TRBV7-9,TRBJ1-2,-,CASSLGPGTNYGYTF,TGTGCCAGCAGCTTAGGTCCAGGGACAAACTATGGCTACACCTTC
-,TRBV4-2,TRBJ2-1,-,CASGIRGSNEQFF,TGTGCCAGCGGAATCAGGGGCTCCAATGAGCAGTTCTTC
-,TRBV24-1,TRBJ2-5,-,CATSEGDRETQYF,TGTGCCACCAGTGAGGGCGATCGGGAGACCCAGTACTTC
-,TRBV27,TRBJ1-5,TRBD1,CASSSLPLGGQVAGNQPQHF,TGTGCCAGCAGTTCCTTACCCCTCGGGGGACAGGTCGCGGGGAATCAGCCCCAGCATTTT
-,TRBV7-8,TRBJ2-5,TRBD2,CASSETSGEETQYF,TGTGCCAGCAGCGAAACTAGCGGAGAAGAGACCCAGTACTTC
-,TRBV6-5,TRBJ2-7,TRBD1,CASSYRQGAYEQYF,TGTGCCAGCAGTTACAGACAGGGGGCCTACGAGCAGTACTTC